This T cell receptor (beta chain) was sequenced for a study of long-term antiretroviral therapy in people with HIV. Concerning this clone itself: Its antigen is not identified.

Survey-level immunoSEQ v3.0 assays were run. Data came from immunoSEQ multiplex PCR; TCRdb stores just in-frame clones and leaves some out. Of 30,000 to 40,000 clones listed, roughly 80% are singletons. General study findings and limits: Blood, drawn from the mid-2000s to the late 2010s, may reflect older ART regimens. In HIV, the repertoires covered a tighter span of CDR3 lengths than in controls. Clonal expansions arising prior to ART prevailed in the repertoire at every time point. An increase in diversity followed ART, yet levels stayed below transplant donor controls.

This clonotype was obtained from a woman aged 45-65 years with HIV. Source: unsorted PBMCs, taken 2 years after starting antiretroviral therapy.

For the CDR3, the DNA is TGTGCCAGCAGCTTAGGAGGGACCTACGAGCAGTACTTC. Translated: CASSLGGTYEQYF. V gene TRBV13 combines with J gene TRBJ2-7; D remains unclear. The CDR3 loop spans 13 amino acids. Between the trimmed V and J ends, which lost 0 bases and 2 bases, there was a span of 5 bases. Looked up from germline, CDR1 is PRHDT and CDR2 is FYEKMQ (reference sequence).